Only one count was recorded for the clone carrying this TCR beta chain. Antigen unknown. The assay was immunoSEQ multiplex PCR, and TCRdb's table has in-frame clones only and misses some. The sample comprises about 160,000 clones, about 95% of which are singletons, and 1.3% rests with the top ten. The record originates from a study of T cell responses to AZD1222 COVID-19 vaccine. Overall study context: The analysis combined second doses at about 4 or about 12 weeks. Study-wide results and limits: Unmutated variant regions are reportedly targeted by nearly half of spike-specific TCRs.

The sequences come from peripheral blood, collected on day 0 of AZD1222 vaccination. The receptor's source is an adult in good health.

The CDR3: CASIGTENTEAFF. The CDR3 DNA reads as TGCGCCAGCATCGGGACAGAGAACACTGAAGCTTTCTTT. This chain links TRBV5-1 with TRBJ1-1; 7 bases agree with TRBD1. The germline gives CDR1 SGHRS, CDR2 YFSETQ. CDR3 length: 13 amino acids. The V and J ends lost 6 bases and 1 base, in that order; junction bases with no gene match: 3.